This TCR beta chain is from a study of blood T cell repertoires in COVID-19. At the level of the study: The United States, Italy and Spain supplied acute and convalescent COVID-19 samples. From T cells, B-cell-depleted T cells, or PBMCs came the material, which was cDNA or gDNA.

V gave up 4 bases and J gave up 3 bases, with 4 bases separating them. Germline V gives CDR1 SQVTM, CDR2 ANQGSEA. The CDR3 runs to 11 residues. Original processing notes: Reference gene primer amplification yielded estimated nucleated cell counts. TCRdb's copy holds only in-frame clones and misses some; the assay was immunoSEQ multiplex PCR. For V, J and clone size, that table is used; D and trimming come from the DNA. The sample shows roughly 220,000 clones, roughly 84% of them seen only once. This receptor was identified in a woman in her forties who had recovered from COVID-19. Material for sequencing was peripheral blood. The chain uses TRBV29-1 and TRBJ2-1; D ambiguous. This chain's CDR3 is CSVAVYNEQFF. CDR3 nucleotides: TGCAGCGTTGCTGTCTACAATGAGCAGTTCTTC.